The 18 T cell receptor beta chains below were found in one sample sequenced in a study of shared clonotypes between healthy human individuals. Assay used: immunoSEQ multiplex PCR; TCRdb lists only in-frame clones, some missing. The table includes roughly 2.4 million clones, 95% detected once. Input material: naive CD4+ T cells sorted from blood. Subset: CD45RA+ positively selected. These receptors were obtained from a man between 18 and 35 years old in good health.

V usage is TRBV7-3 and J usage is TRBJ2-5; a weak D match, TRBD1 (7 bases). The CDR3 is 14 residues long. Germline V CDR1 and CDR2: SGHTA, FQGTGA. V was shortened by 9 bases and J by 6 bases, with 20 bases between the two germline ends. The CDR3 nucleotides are TGTGCCAGGGAGGGGACGAGGGGGCTTAAGACCCAGTACTTC. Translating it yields CAREGTRGLKTQYF.

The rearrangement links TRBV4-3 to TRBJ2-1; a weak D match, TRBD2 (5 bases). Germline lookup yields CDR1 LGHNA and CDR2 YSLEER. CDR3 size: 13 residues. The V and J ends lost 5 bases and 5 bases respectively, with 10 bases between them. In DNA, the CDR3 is TGCGCCAGCAGCTCACTAGTAGACAATGAGCAGTTCTTC. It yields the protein CASSSLVDNEQFF.

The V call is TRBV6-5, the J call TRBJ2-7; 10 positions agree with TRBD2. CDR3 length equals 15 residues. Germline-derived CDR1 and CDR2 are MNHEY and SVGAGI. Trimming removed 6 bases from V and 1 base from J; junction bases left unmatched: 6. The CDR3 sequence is CASRTPAGGSYEQYF. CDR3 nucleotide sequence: TGTGCCAGCAGGACCCCAGCGGGGGGGTCCTACGAGCAGTACTTC.

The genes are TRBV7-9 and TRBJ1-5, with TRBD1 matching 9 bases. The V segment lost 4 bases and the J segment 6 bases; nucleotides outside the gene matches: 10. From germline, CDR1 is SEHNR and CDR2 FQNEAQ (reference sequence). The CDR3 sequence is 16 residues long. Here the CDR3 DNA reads TGTGCCAGCAGCTCATCTGGGGGGACAGGGAGTCAGCCCCAGCATTTT. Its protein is CASSSSGGTGSQPQHF. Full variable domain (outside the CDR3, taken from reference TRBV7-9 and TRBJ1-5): DTGVSQNPRHKITKRGQNVTFRCDPISEHNRLYWYRQTLGQGPEFLTYFQNEAQLEKSRLLSDRFSAERPKGSFSTLEIQRTEQGDSAMYLCASSSSGGTGSQPQHFGDGTRLSIL.

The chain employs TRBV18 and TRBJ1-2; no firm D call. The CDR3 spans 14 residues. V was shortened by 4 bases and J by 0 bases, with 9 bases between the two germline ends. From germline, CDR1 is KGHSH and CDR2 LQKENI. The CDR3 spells CASSLTDTNYGYTF. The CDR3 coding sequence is TGTGCCAGCTCACTAACAGATACTAACTATGGCTACACCTTC.

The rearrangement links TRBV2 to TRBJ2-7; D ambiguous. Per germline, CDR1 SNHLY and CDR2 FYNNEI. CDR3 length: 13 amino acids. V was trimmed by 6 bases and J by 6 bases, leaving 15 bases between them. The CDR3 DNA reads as TGTGCCAGCAGCCCGACTCCATTAGGCGAGCAGTACTTC. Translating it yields CASSPTPLGEQYF.

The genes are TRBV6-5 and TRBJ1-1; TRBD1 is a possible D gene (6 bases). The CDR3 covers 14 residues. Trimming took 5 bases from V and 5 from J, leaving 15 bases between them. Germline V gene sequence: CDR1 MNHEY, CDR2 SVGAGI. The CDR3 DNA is TGTGCCAGCAGTACCCCGGGGGCGTGGACTGAAGCTTTCTTT. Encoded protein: CASSTPGAWTEAFF.

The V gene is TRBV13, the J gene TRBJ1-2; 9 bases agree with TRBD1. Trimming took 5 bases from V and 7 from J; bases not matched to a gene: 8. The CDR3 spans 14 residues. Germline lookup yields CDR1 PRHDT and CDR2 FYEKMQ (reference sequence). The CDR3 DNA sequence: TGTGCCAGCAGCACCCCCGGGACAGGGTTTGGCTACACCTTC. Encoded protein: CASSTPGTGFGYTF.

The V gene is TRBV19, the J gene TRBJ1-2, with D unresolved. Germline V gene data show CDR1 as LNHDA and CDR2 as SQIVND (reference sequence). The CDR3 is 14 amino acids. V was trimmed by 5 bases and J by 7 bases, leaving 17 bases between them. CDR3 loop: CASSVTVELGGYTF. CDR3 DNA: TGTGCCAGTAGTGTTACAGTGGAGCTTGGTGGCTACACCTTC.

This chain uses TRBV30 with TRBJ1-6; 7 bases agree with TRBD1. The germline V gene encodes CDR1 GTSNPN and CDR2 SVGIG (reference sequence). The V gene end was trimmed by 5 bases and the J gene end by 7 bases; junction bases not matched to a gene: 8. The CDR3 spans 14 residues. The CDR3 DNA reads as TGTGCCTGGGGAAAAGGGGACAGCAATTCACCCCTCCACTTT. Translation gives CAWGKGDSNSPLHF.

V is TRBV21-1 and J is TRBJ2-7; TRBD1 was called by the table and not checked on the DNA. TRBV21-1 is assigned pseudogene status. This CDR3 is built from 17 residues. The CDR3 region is CASSCLRWGDRGREQYF. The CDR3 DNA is TGTGCCAGCAGCTGCCTCCGGTGGGGAGACAGGGGGCGCGAGCAGTACTTC.

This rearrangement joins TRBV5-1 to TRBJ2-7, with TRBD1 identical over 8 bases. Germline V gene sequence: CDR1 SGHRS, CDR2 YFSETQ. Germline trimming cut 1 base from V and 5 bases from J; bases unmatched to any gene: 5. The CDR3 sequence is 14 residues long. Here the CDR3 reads CASSLIEQGDEQYF. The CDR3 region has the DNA TGCGCCAGCAGCTTGATAGAACAGGGGGACGAGCAGTACTTC.

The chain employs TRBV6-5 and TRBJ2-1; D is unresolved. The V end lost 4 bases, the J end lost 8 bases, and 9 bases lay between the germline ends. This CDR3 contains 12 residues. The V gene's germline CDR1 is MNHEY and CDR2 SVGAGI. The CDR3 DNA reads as TGTGCCAGCAGTTTTTCAGGTGATGAGCAGTTCTTC. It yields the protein CASSFSGDEQFF.

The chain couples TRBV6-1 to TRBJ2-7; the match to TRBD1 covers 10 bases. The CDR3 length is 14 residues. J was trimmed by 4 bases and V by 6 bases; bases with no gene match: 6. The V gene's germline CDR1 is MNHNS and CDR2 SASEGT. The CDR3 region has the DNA TGTGCCAGCAGGCGGACAGGGGGAACTTACGAGCAGTACTTC. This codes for CASRRTGGTYEQYF.

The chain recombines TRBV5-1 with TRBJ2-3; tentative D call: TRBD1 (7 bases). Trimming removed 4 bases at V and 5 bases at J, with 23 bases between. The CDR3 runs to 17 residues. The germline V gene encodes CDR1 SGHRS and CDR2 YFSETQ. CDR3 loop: CASSGGTVTGSQDTQYF. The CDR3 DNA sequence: TGCGCCAGCAGCGGAGGGACAGTAACCGGCTCCCAAGATACGCAGTATTTT.

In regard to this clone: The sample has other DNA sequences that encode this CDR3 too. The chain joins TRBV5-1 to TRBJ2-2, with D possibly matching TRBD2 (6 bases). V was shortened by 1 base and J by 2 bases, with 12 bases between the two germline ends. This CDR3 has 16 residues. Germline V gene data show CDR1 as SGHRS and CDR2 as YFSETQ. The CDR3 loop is CASSLIGGTNTGELFF. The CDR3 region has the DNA TGCGCCAGCAGCTTGATCGGAGGGACTAACACCGGGGAGCTGTTTTTT.

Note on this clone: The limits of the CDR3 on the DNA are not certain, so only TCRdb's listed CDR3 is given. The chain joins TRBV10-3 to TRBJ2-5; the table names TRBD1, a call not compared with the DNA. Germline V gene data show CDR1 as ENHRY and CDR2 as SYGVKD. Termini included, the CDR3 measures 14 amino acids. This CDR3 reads CAISTSGHDYEQYF.

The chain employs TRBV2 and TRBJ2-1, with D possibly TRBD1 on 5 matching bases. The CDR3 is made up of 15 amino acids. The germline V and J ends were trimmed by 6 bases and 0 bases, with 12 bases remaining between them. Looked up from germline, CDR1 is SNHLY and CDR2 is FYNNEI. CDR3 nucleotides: TGTGCCAGCAGCCCCCGTAGGGGCTCCTACAATGAGCAGTTCTTC. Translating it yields CASSPRRGSYNEQFF.